One and the same sample provided the 19 T cell receptor beta chains below, sequenced in a study of early stage breast cancer tumors. Method: immunoSEQ multiplex PCR; TCRdb's copy keeps in-frame clones and lacks some. The data show approximately 30,000 clones, roughly 78% seen once. The material sequenced was blood. Source of these receptors: a person in their sixties with breast cancer.

The chain carries TRBV5-1 and TRBJ2-3, with 11 nucleotides matching TRBD1. V lost 2 bases and J lost 0; bases outside the gene matches: 2. This CDR3 is built from 16 residues. Germline-derived CDR1 and CDR2 are SGHRS and YFSETQ. CDR3 region: CASSFRDRGSTDTQYF. The CDR3 bases are TGCGCCAGCAGCTTCCGGGACAGGGGGAGCACAGATACGCAGTATTTT.

The chain links TRBV18 to TRBJ2-1; TRBD1 matches 11 bases. The CDR3 has 15 residues. With V trimmed by 5 bases and J by 8 bases, 8 bases remained unmatched. CDR1 KGHSH and CDR2 LQKENI come from the germline V gene. The CDR3 loop reads CASSSGQGDLDEQFF. The CDR3 nucleotides are TGTGCCAGCTCATCGGGACAGGGGGATTTGGATGAGCAGTTCTTC.

The rearrangement links TRBV10-3 to TRBJ2-3, with a possible D match to TRBD2 (6 bases). V lost 7 bases to trimming and J lost 2 bases, with 10 bases between them. Germline CDR1 reads ENHRY; CDR2 reads SYGVKD. The CDR3 is 13 residues long. CDR3 sequence reads: CAITRDFTDTQYF. The DNA of the CDR3 is TGTGCCATCACCCGGGACTTCACAGATACGCAGTATTTT.

DNA of the CDR3: TGTGCCAGCAGCTCCCCCGGGACAGGAAACTATGGCTACACCTTC. Translation: CASSSPGTGNYGYTF. V is TRBV7-9 and J is TRBJ1-2, with 8 nucleotides matching TRBD1. With V trimmed by 4 bases and J by 2 bases, 6 bases remained unmatched. The CDR3 runs to 15 residues. Germline V gene sequence: CDR1 SEHNR, CDR2 FQNEAQ (reference sequence).

This sequence joins TRBV4-3 and TRBJ2-2; 9 bases align to TRBD2. The CDR3 spans 16 residues. Trimming at V came to 0 bases and at J to 7 bases, leaving 6 bases not matched to a gene. Germline V gene lookup returns CDR1 LGHNA and CDR2 YSLEER. Here the CDR3 reads CASSQERTSVVGELFF. The CDR3 bases are TGCGCCAGCAGCCAAGAAAGGACTAGCGTCGTCGGGGAGCTGTTTTTT.

This clone showed up just once. The chain links TRBV28 to TRBJ1-5, with 8 bases identical to TRBD1. J was trimmed by 0 bases and V by 6 bases; bases with no gene match: 13. This CDR3 spans 18 amino acids. CDR1 MDHEN and CDR2 SYDVKM come from the germline V gene. CDR3 bases: TGTGCCAGCAGCCAACAGCGACAGGGGACTTATAGCAATCAGCCCCAGCATTTT. Its translation is CASSQQRQGTYSNQPQHF.

The rearrangement uses TRBV5-4 and TRBJ2-7; tentatively, D is TRBD1 (5 bases). Germline V lookup: CDR1 SGHNT, CDR2 YYREEE (reference sequence). Trimming took off 4 bases at V and 1 base at J, with 9 bases between the two ends. This CDR3 is 13 amino acids long. The CDR3 nucleotides read TGTGCCAGCAGCCCAAAGGGGTCCTACGAGCAGTACTTC. Its translation is CASSPKGSYEQYF.

V and J are TRBV10-3 and TRBJ2-4; 7 bases line up with TRBD2. This CDR3 comprises 16 residues. Germline CDR1 ENHRY, CDR2 SYGVKD. The junction had 6 bases not matched to a gene; V was cut back by 3 bases and J by 1 base. DNA for the CDR3: TGTGCCATCAGTGATCCCGGACTAGGGGCCAAAAACATTCAGTACTTC. Its translation: CAISDPGLGAKNIQYF.

The rearrangement uses TRBV10-3 and TRBJ2-7, with TRBD2 identical over 10 bases. J gave up 5 bases and V 10 bases, and 8 bases lay outside the gene matches. The CDR3 is 13 amino acids. CDR1 and CDR2 (germline): ENHRY, SYGVKD. The CDR3 spells CATSGSATNEQYF. In DNA, the CDR3 is TGTGCCACTAGCGGGAGCGCTACTAACGAGCAGTACTTC.

This clone was picked up one time. This chain joins TRBV6-5 and TRBJ2-7, with D maybe TRBD2 (5 bases). Trimming took 0 bases from V and 3 from J, leaving 12 bases between them. The length of the CDR3 is 15 residues. CDR1 and CDR2 from the germline V gene are MNHEY and SVGAGI. This CDR3 is CASSYSSHGDYEQYF. The CDR3 DNA follows: TGTGCCAGCAGTTACTCGAGTCACGGGGACTACGAGCAGTACTTC.

This chain connects TRBV18 to TRBJ2-1; 8 positions match TRBD2. The CDR3 consists of 14 residues. The germline gives CDR1 KGHSH, CDR2 LQKENI. The J segment lost 7 bases and the V segment lost 3 bases, leaving 5 bases of the junction unmatched. CDR3 region: CASSPTSAWNEQFF. Here the CDR3 DNA reads TGTGCCAGCTCACCGACTAGCGCCTGGAATGAGCAGTTCTTC.

This clone was seen only a few times. This chain joins TRBV9 and TRBJ1-1; D unresolved. V was clipped by 3 bases and J by 0 bases, with 6 bases between them. The germline V gene encodes CDR1 SGDLS and CDR2 YYNGEE. The CDR3 totals 13 residues. The CDR3 region is CASSAGMNTEAFF. In DNA, the CDR3 is TGTGCCAGCAGCGCGGGAATGAACACTGAAGCTTTCTTT.

The chain joins TRBV27 to TRBJ1-5, with TRBD1 as a possible D gene (6 bases). This CDR3 is 13 amino acids long. V lost 5 bases, J lost 5 bases, and 10 bases lay in between. Looked up from germline, CDR1 is MNHEY and CDR2 is SMNVEV (reference sequence). The CDR3 reads CASSQGLYQPQHF. CDR3 coding DNA: TGTGCCAGCAGTCAGGGGTTATATCAGCCCCAGCATTTT.

This rearrangement joins TRBV30 to TRBJ1-2, with D possibly TRBD1 on 6 matching bases. Trimming removed 3 bases from V and 2 bases from J, with 13 bases in between. The CDR3 loop spans 14 amino acids. Germline CDR1 GTSNPN, CDR2 SVGIG (reference sequence). CDR3 sequence reads: CAWSKNRVNYGYTF. DNA of the CDR3: TGTGCCTGGAGCAAGAACAGGGTCAACTATGGCTACACCTTC.

The chain has TRBV7-2 and TRBJ2-4, with 8 nucleotides matching TRBD1. Germline CDR1 reads SGHTA; CDR2 reads FQGNSA. V shed 5 bases and J 8 bases; nucleotides not matched to a gene: 8. This CDR3 comprises 14 residues. The DNA of the CDR3 is TGTGCCAGCAGCGGGCGGGGCAGGGGGCACATTCAGTACTTC. Translating gives CASSGRGRGHIQYF.

The V call is TRBV9, the J call TRBJ2-7; 9 bases are shared with TRBD1. V was clipped by 0 bases and J by 4 bases; unmatched bases: 2. From germline, CDR1 is SGDLS and CDR2 YYNGEE. The CDR3 covers 14 residues. CDR3 bases: TGTGCCAGCAGCGTAGCGGGACAGGGATACGAGCAGTACTTC. It specifies CASSVAGQGYEQYF.

This chain uses TRBV5-4 with TRBJ2-7, with 8 bases fitting TRBD1. This CDR3 has 16 amino acids. J lost 2 bases, V lost 4 bases, and 11 bases had no gene match. Germline CDR1 SGHNT, CDR2 YYREEE (reference sequence). CDR3 nucleotides: TGTGCCAGCAGCGCCATCATTACACAGGGGGCCTACGAGCAGTACTTC. It translates to CASSAIITQGAYEQYF.

The chain combines TRBV28 with TRBJ2-7; TRBD2 agrees at 9 bases. After removal of 6 bases from V and 5 bases from J, the junction contained 11 bases not matched to a gene. This CDR3 region has 15 residues. Germline V CDR1 and CDR2: MDHEN, SYDVKM. The CDR3 is CASSPGAGGPNEQYF. As DNA, the CDR3 is TGTGCCAGCAGCCCCGGCGCGGGAGGGCCTAACGAGCAGTACTTC.

The V and J genes are TRBV14 and TRBJ2-5, with 7 bases aligning to TRBD2. Germline V lookup: CDR1 SGHDN, CDR2 FVKESK. This CDR3 region has 15 residues. The V segment lost 4 bases and the J segment 4 bases; nucleotides outside the gene matches: 9. DNA of the CDR3: TGTGCCAGCAGCCTCACTAGCGCCCCTCTAGAGACCCAGTACTTC. Residues: CASSLTSAPLETQYF. The complete variable domain, with remaining parts taken from reference TRBV14 and TRBJ2-5, reads EAGVTQFPSHSVIEKGQTVTLRCDPISGHDNLYWYRRVMGKEIKFLLHFVKESKQDESGMPNNRFLAERTGGTYSTLKVQPAELEDSGVYFCASSLTSAPLETQYFGPGTRLLVL.